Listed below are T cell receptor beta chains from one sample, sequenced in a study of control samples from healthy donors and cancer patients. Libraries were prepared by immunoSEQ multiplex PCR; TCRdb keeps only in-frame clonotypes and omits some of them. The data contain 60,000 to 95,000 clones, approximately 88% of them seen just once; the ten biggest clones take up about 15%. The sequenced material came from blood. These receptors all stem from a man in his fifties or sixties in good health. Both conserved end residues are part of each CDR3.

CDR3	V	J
CASSSAERSYEQYF	TRBV5-1	TRBJ2-7
CSAGQPDTQYF	TRBV29-1	TRBJ2-3
CASSQGRLAETMRGYEQYF	TRBV3-1/TRBV3-2	TRBJ2-7
CATSDSGTSSETQYF	TRBV24-1	TRBJ2-5
CASSPNTEETQYF	TRBV11-2	TRBJ2-5
CASSLQGTEKLFF	TRBV3-1/TRBV3-2	TRBJ1-4
CASSEFKGPYEQYF	TRBV6-1	TRBJ2-7
CSASTDEQFF	TRBV20-1	TRBJ2-1
CAISAEGTYNSPLHF	TRBV10-3	TRBJ1-6
CASSVGAGGVHEQFF	TRBV9	TRBJ2-1
CASSLWARTYQPQHF	TRBV5-6	TRBJ1-5
CATRPLGGYEQYF	TRBV24-1	TRBJ2-7
CATSDFRIEREYEQYF	TRBV24-1	TRBJ2-7
CASRETSGDYNEQFF	TRBV6-4	TRBJ2-1
CASSQDVFGGFSYNEQFF	TRBV4-3	TRBJ2-1
CASSPSSYEQYF	TRBV18	TRBJ2-7
CASSSPSGSQLTGELFF	TRBV5-1	TRBJ2-2
CASSQEGVDYGYTF	TRBV14	TRBJ1-2
CSVFGPQLYGYTF	TRBV29-1	TRBJ1-2
CASTRGNSPLHF	TRBV25-1	TRBJ1-6
CASSQDRRWVEFF	TRBV4-1	TRBJ2-1
CASSPLGQGYQPQHF	TRBV7-9	TRBJ1-5
CASRTLTSNYGYTF	TRBV5-4	TRBJ1-2
CACRGAGVYNEQFF	TRBV30	TRBJ2-1
CASSLGGHNEKLFF	TRBV11-2	TRBJ1-4
CASSSTGGGGRQPQHF	TRBV6-5	TRBJ1-5
CASSLGDPSYEQYF	TRBV3-1/TRBV3-2	TRBJ2-7
CASRYTSGAYNEQFF	TRBV7-6	TRBJ2-1
CATSGGQGQANEKLFF	TRBV24-1	TRBJ1-4